This paragraph covers one T cell receptor (beta chain) sequence. Via MiXCR, TCRdb re-called the 5' RACE reads, giving one row per CDR3 protein. Found here are hundreds of thousands of distinct CDR3 sequences, 15% to 20% of them singletons; the top ten hold about an eighth. The data are from a study of identical twins. This CDR3 is built from 14 residues. CDR1 DFQATT and CDR2 SNEGSKA come from the germline V gene (reference sequence). Trimming removed 1 base from V and 4 bases from J, with 13 bases in between. The data were also submitted as part of a second study, on T cells expressing NK-cell markers.

Sequencing was done on a sample of PBMCs. V is TRBV20-1 and J is TRBJ2-5; D could derive from TRBD1 or TRBD2 (5 bases each). This TCR came from a young woman in good health. The CDR3 loop reads CSARVGDQGETQYF. In nucleotides, the CDR3 is TGCAGTGCTAGAGTTGGGGACCAGGGAGAGACCCAGTACTTC.